Listed below are T cell receptor beta chains from one sample, sequenced in a study of identical twins. One entry per CDR3 protein results from TCRdb running MiXCR on the 5' RACE reads. The sample gives approximately 1.8 million distinct CDR3 sequences, more than 30% of which show up once; less than 0.35% is in the top ten. The sample comprised cord blood. These receptors all stem from a newborn girl in good health. Each CDR3 is given with its conserved first and last residue. D genes are given only for firm matches. Clone size is stated in some rows and not others, as once, few, many or a class when expanded.

V gene	D gene	CDR3 length	J gene	clone size	CDR3 DNA	CDR3 protein
TRBV12-3/TRBV12-4	TRBD1	15	TRBJ2-4	many	TGTGCCAGCAGGGCCGACAGGGACGGGAAAAACATTCAGTACTTC	CASRADRDGKNIQYF
TRBV2	TRBD1	16	TRBJ2-5	.	TGTGCCAGCAGTTCTCAGGGGGTGGCGTACCAAGAGACCCAGTACTTC	CASSSQGVAYQETQYF
TRBV5-1	.	19	TRBJ1-1	.	TGCGCCAGCAGCTTGAGGGGCTGGGGTACACTCTTCGGGAACACTGAAGCTTTCTTT	CASSLRGWGTLFGNTEAFF
TRBV10-3	.	14	TRBJ2-7	once	TGTGCCATCAGTGAGTCGTCTTATGCGGATGAGCAGTACTTC	CAISESSYADEQYF
TRBV3-1	.	17	TRBJ2-1	few	TGTGCCAGCAGCCAAGATCCCGCTCATAGCTCCTACAATGAGCAGTTCTTC	CASSQDPAHSSYNEQFF
TRBV27	.	14	TRBJ2-6	many	TGTGCCAGCAGTTCAATTTCGGGGTACAACGTCCTGACTTTC	CASSSISGYNVLTF
TRBV3-1	.	20	TRBJ2-6	.	TGTGCCAGCAGCCAAGATCGACGGGGAGCCCTATACTCTGGGGCCAACGTCCTGACTTTC	CASSQDRRGALYSGANVLTF
TRBV20-1	.	13	TRBJ1-2	.	TGCAGTGCTACGCAGACCCTTTTCTATGGCTACACCTTC	CSATQTLFYGYTF
TRBV9	TRBD2	17	TRBJ2-1	.	TGTGCCAGCAGCGTAAACCCACGGACTAGCTGGGTCAATGAGCAGTTCTTC	CASSVNPRTSWVNEQFF
TRBV20-1	.	10	TRBJ2-1	many	TGCAGTGCTAGACTGGATGAGCAGTTCTTC	CSARLDEQFF